This T cell receptor (beta chain) was found in a study of blood T cell repertoires in COVID-19. Background on the study: The study drew acute and convalescent COVID-19 samples from the United States, Italy and Spain. Sources were T cells, B-cell-depleted T cells, or PBMCs; the material itself was cDNA or gDNA.

Authors' methods: Amplification of reference gene primers provided the estimated nucleated cell counts. Sequencing used immunoSEQ multiplex PCR; TCRdb keeps in-frame clones, though not all of them. From that table come the V and J calls and clone size; the DNA was used to work out D and trimming. The top ten clones hold 6.1% of a sample with under 40,000 clones, about 89% of them seen once. The V gene lost 4 bases and the J gene lost 3 bases, with 10 bases spanning the gap. This CDR3 region has 13 residues. Germline V gene lookup returns CDR1 SGHRS and CDR2 YFSETQ. This sequence joins TRBV5-1 and TRBJ1-1; no definite D call. The source material was peripheral blood. The sequence derives from a human donor in a cohort sampled during active COVID-19. The CDR3 protein is CASSPGLDTEAFF. CDR3 coding DNA: TGCGCCAGCAGCCCCGGCCTAGACACTGAAGCTTTCTTT.